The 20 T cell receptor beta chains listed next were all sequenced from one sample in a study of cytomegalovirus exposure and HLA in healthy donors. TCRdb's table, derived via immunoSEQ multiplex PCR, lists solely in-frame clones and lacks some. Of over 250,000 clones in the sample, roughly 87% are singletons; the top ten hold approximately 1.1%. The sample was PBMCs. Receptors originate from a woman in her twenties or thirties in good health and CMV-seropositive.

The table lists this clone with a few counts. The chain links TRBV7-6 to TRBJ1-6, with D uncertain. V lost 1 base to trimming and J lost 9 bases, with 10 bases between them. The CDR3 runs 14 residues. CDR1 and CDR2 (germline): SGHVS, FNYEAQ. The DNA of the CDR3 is TGTGCCAGCAGCTTAGAGGGTATAGGTTCACCCCTCCACTTT. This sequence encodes CASSLEGIGSPLHF. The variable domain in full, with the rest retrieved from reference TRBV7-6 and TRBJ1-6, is GAGVSQSPRYKVTKRGQDVALRCDPISGHVSLYWYRQALGQGPEFLTYFNYEAQQDKSGLPNDRFSAERPEGSISTLTIQRTEQRDSAMYRCASSLEGIGSPLHFGNGTRLTVT.

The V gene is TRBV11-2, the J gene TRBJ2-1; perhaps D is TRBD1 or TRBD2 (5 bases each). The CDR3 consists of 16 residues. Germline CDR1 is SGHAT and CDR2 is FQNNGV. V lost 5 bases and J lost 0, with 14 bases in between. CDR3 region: CASSVRADISYNEQFF. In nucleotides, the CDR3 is TGTGCCAGCAGCGTACGAGCGGACATCTCCTACAATGAGCAGTTCTTC.

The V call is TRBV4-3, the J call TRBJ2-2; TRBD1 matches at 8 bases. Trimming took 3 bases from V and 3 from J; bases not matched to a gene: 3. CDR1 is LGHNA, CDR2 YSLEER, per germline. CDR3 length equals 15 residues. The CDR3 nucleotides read TGCGCCAGCAGCCAGACAGGGGCGGACACCGGGGAGCTGTTTTTT. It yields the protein CASSQTGADTGELFF.

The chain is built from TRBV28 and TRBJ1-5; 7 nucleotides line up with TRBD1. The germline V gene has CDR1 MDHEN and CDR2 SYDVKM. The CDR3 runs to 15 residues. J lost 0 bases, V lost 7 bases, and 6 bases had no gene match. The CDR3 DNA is TGTGCCAGCAAGGGGGCAGGGTCTAGCAATCAGCCCCAGCATTTT. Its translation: CASKGAGSSNQPQHF. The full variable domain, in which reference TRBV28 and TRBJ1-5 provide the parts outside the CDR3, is DVKVTQSSRYLVKRTGEKVFLECVQDMDHENMFWYRQDPGLGLRLIYFSYDVKMKEKGDIPEGYSVSREKKERFSLILESASTNQTSMYLCASKGAGSSNQPQHFGDGTRLSIL.

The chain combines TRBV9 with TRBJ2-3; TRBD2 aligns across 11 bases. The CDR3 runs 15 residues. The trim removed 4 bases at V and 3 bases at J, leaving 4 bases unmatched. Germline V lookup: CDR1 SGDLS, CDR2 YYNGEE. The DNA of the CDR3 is TGTGCCAGCAGCCCTAGCGGGGGGCTGACAGATACGCAGTATTTT. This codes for CASSPSGGLTDTQYF.

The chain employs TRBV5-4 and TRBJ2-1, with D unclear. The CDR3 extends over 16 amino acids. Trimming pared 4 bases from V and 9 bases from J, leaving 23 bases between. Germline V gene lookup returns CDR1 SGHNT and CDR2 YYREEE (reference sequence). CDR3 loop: CASSPESGSYSPEQFF. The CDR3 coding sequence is TGTGCCAGCAGCCCCGAGTCAGGATCCTATAGTCCTGAGCAGTTCTTC. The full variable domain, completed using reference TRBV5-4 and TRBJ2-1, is ETGVTQSPTHLIKTRGQQVTLRCSSQSGHNTVSWYQQALGQGPQFIFQYYREEENGRGNFPPRFSGLQFPNYSSELNVNALELDDSALYLCASSPESGSYSPEQFFGPGTRLTVL.

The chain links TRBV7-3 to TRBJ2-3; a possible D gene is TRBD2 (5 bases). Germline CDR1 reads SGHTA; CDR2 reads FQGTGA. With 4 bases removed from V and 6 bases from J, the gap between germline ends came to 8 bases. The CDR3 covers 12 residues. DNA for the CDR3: TGTGCCAGCAGCTCTCCGGGGGATACGCAGTATTTT. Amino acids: CASSSPGDTQYF.

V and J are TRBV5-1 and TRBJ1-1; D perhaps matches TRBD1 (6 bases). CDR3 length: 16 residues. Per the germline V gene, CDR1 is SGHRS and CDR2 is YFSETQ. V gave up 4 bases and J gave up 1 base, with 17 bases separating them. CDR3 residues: CASSQLAGAGNTEAFF. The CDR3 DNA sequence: TGCGCCAGCAGCCAACTCGCAGGGGCCGGGAACACTGAAGCTTTCTTT. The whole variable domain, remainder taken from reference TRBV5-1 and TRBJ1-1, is KAGVTQTPRYLIKTRGQQVTLSCSPISGHRSVSWYQQTPGQGLQFLFEYFSETQRNKGNFPGRFSGRQFSNSRSEMNVSTLELGDSALYLCASSQLAGAGNTEAFFGQGTRLTVV.

This chain's CDR3 is CSPGHRYQPQHF. For the CDR3, the DNA is TGCAGCCCAGGACACCGCTATCAGCCCCAGCATTTT. The rearrangement joins TRBV29-1 to TRBJ1-5, with a weak D call TRBD1 (5 bases). The CDR3 runs to 12 residues. Looked up from germline, CDR1 is SQVTM and CDR2 is ANQGSEA. V lost 8 bases and J lost 5, with 13 bases in between.

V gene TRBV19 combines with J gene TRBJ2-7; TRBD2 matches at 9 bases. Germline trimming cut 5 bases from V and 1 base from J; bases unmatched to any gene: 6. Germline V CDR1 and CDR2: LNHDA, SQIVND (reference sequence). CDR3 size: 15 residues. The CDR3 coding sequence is TGTGCCAGTAGTTTAACTAGCGGGCCTTCCTACGAGCAGTACTTC. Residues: CASSLTSGPSYEQYF. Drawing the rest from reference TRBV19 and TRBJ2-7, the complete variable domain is DGGITQSPKYLFRKEGQNVTLSCEQNLNHDAMYWYRQDPGQGLRLIYYSQIVNDFQKGDIAEGYSVSREKKESFPLTVTSAQKNPTAFYLCASSLTSGPSYEQYFGPGTRLTVT.

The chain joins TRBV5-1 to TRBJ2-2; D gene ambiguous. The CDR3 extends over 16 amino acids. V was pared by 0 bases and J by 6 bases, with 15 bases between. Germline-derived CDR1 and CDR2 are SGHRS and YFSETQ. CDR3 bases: TGCGCCAGCAGCTTGGACGGGTACGGCTTTTCCGGGGAGCTGTTTTTT. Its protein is CASSLDGYGFSGELFF.

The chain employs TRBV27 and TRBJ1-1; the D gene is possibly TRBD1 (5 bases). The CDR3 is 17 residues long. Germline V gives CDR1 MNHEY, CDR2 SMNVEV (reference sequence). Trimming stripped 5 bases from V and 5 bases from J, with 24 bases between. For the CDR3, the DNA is TGTGCCAGCAGTCCTACTCGCCGCGAACAGGCGGTGACTGAAGCTTTCTTT. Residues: CASSPTRREQAVTEAFF.

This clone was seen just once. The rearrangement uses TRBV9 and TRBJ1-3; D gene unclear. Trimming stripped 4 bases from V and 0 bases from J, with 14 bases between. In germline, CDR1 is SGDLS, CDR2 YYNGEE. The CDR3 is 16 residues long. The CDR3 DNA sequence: TGTGCCAGCAGCCTGGACCTTCTATACTCTGGAAACACCATATATTTT. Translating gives CASSLDLLYSGNTIYF.

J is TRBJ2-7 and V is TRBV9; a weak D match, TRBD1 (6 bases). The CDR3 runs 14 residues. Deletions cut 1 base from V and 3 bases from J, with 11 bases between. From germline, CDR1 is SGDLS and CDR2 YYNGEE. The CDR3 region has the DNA TGTGCCAGCAGCGTATCAGGGGACGACTACGAGCAGTACTTC. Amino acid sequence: CASSVSGDDYEQYF.

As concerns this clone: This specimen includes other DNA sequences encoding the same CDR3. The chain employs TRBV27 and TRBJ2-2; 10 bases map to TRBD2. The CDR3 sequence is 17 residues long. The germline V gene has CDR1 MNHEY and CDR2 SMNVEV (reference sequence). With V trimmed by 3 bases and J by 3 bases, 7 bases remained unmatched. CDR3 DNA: TGTGCCAGCAGTTTGCCCAGCGGGGGGGCCTACACCGGGGAGCTGTTTTTT. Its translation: CASSLPSGGAYTGELFF.

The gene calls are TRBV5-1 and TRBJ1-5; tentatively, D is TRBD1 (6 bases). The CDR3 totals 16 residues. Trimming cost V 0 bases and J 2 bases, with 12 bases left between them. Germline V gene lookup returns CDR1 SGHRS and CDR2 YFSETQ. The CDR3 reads CASSLEGGSGNQPQHF. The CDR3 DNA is TGCGCCAGCAGCTTGGAGGGGGGGTCGGGCAATCAGCCCCAGCATTTT.

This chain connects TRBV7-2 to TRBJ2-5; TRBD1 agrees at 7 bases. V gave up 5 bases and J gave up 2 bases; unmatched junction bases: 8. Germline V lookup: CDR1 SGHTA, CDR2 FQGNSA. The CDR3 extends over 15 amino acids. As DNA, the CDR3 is TGTGCCAGCAGCCCCCGCAGGACAGGTCAAGAGACCCAGTACTTC. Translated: CASSPRRTGQETQYF.

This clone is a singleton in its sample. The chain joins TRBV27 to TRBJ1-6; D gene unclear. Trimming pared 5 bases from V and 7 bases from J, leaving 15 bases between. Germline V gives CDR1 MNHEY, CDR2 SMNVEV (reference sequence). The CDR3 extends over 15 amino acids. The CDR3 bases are TGTGCCAGCAGTCAAAACAAACTCGGGAATTCACCCCTCCACTTT. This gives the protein CASSQNKLGNSPLHF.

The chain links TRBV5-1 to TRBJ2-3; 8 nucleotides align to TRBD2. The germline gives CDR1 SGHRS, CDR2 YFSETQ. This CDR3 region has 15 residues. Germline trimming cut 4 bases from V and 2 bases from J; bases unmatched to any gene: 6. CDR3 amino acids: CASSHQAGATDTQYF. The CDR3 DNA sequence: TGCGCCAGCAGCCATCAAGCGGGAGCCACAGATACGCAGTATTTT.

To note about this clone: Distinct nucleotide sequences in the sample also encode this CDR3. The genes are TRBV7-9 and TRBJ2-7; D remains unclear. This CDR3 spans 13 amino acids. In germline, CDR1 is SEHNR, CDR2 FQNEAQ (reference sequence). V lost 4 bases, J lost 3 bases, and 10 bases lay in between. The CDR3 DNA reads TGTGCCAGCAGCTCCCCCGGCAGCTACGAGCAGTACTTC. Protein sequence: CASSSPGSYEQYF.